The rows below give T cell receptor beta chains drawn from one sample of a study. One entry per CDR3 protein, called by TCRdb with MiXCR from the 5' RACE reads. The sample has approximately 10,000 distinct CDR3 sequences, approximately 46% seen once; the top ten hold 2.9%. The source material was Tregs sorted from a lymph node. Every receptor here comes from a female donor with breast cancer. CDR3s include the opening cysteine and the closing phenylalanine or tryptophan. Fields, in order: CDR3 DNA, CDR3 protein, D gene, V gene, J gene, clone size. The D gene is left open where the match is weak. Clone size is given for some rows only: seen once, a few or many times, or a class if the clone is expanded.

CDR3nt: TGCAGTGCTAGAGCAATCTACGAGCAGTACTTC
CDR3aa: CSARAIYEQYF
d_gene: .
v_gene: TRBV20-1
j_gene: TRBJ2-7
abundance: .

CDR3nt: TGCGCCAGCCTCACGGATACTAGCAGAAACAATGAGCAGTTCTTC
CDR3aa: CASLTDTSRNNEQFF
d_gene: .
v_gene: TRBV10-2
j_gene: TRBJ2-1
abundance: .

CDR3nt: TGCGCCAGCAGCCAAGTTCCGGATTTCTACAATGAGCAGTTCTTC
CDR3aa: CASSQVPDFYNEQFF
d_gene: .
v_gene: TRBV4-1
j_gene: TRBJ2-1
abundance: .

CDR3nt: TGCGCTAGCAGCCAAACCGGGACAGGGGCCTACGAGCAGTACTTC
CDR3aa: CASSQTGTGAYEQYF
d_gene: TRBD1
v_gene: TRBV4-1
j_gene: TRBJ2-7
abundance: .

CDR3nt: TGTGCCAGCAGCTTGGCGGGGCTAGTAGAGACCCAGTACTTC
CDR3aa: CASSLAGLVETQYF
d_gene: .
v_gene: TRBV7-9
j_gene: TRBJ2-5
abundance: .

CDR3nt: TGCGCCAGCAGCCAAGACGGGGGGGGCTCCTACAATGAGCAGTTCTTC
CDR3aa: CASSQDGGGSYNEQFF
d_gene: TRBD2
v_gene: TRBV4-1
j_gene: TRBJ2-1
abundance: few

CDR3nt: TGTGCCAGCACCTACTCCGGACCGGACGAGCAGTACTTC
CDR3aa: CASTYSGPDEQYF
d_gene: .
v_gene: TRBV6-1
j_gene: TRBJ2-7
abundance: .

CDR3nt: TGTGCCATCAGTGATCCTAGCGGGAGTAAGTATGAGCAGTTCTTC
CDR3aa: CAISDPSGSKYEQFF
d_gene: TRBD2
v_gene: TRBV10-3
j_gene: TRBJ2-1
abundance: few

CDR3nt: TGTGCCAGCAGTCCCGGGACTCTGAACACTGAAGCTTTCTTT
CDR3aa: CASSPGTLNTEAFF
d_gene: .
v_gene: TRBV12-3/TRBV12-4
j_gene: TRBJ1-1
abundance: .

CDR3nt: TGTGCCAGCAGTTACTCTTGGGACTCCTCCTACGAGCAGTACTTC
CDR3aa: CASSYSWDSSYEQYF
d_gene: .
v_gene: TRBV6-5
j_gene: TRBJ2-7
abundance: .

CDR3nt: TGCAGTGCTAGAGATCAGGCGGGAGGGCCGTACGAGCAGTACTTC
CDR3aa: CSARDQAGGPYEQYF
d_gene: TRBD2
v_gene: TRBV20-1
j_gene: TRBJ2-7
abundance: .

CDR3nt: TGTGCCAGCAGTCTTGCGGTGTGGACAGTTAATTCACCCCTCCACTTT
CDR3aa: CASSLAVWTVNSPLHF
d_gene: .
v_gene: TRBV6-1
j_gene: TRBJ1-6
abundance: medium-sized

CDR3nt: TGCGCCAGCAGCCAAGGAGGGGGCTCCTACGAGCAGTACTTC
CDR3aa: CASSQGGGSYEQYF
d_gene: .
v_gene: TRBV4-1
j_gene: TRBJ2-7
abundance: .

CDR3nt: TGCGCCAGCAGCTTGGTGGGGGTCCAAGAGACCCAGTACTTC
CDR3aa: CASSLVGVQETQYF
d_gene: .
v_gene: TRBV5-1
j_gene: TRBJ2-5
abundance: once

CDR3nt: TGTGTCAGCAGCTTCGGGGCAGGGAGTCTAGATACGCAGTATTTT
CDR3aa: CVSSFGAGSLDTQYF
d_gene: .
v_gene: TRBV7-2
j_gene: TRBJ2-3
abundance: once

CDR3nt: TGTGCCAGCAGCCTAGAGTGGTCCGGGGAGCTGTTTTTT
CDR3aa: CASSLEWSGELFF
d_gene: .
v_gene: TRBV7-9
j_gene: TRBJ2-2
abundance: few

CDR3nt: TGCGCCAGCAGCTTCCGAGGACAGGGAGAATATGGCTACACCTTC
CDR3aa: CASSFRGQGEYGYTF
d_gene: TRBD1
v_gene: TRBV5-1
j_gene: TRBJ1-2
abundance: few

CDR3nt: TGTGCCAGCAGTGAATGGGGATCGAACACCGGGGAGCTGTTTTTT
CDR3aa: CASSEWGSNTGELFF
d_gene: .
v_gene: TRBV6-1
j_gene: TRBJ2-2
abundance: .

CDR3nt: TGCAGCGTTGAAGATGGTTTCGGGACGTCGGCTAGCGATGAGCAGTTCTTC
CDR3aa: CSVEDGFGTSASDEQFF
d_gene: .
v_gene: TRBV29-1
j_gene: TRBJ2-1
abundance: .

CDR3nt: TGCGCCAGCAGCTTGAAACTAGCGGACAATGAGCAGTTCTTC
CDR3aa: CASSLKLADNEQFF
d_gene: TRBD2
v_gene: TRBV5-1
j_gene: TRBJ2-1
abundance: .

CDR3nt: TGTGCCAGCAGCACCCCGAATGGACAGGCCGCAGATACGCAGTATTTT
CDR3aa: CASSTPNGQAADTQYF
d_gene: TRBD1
v_gene: TRBV5-4
j_gene: TRBJ2-3
abundance: few

CDR3nt: TGTGCCAGTAGCGGGGGGGCCTTCATCACAGATACGCAGTATTTT
CDR3aa: CASSGGAFITDTQYF
d_gene: TRBD2
v_gene: TRBV6-5
j_gene: TRBJ2-3
abundance: few

CDR3nt: TGCGCCAGCAGCCAAGGGACAGGGACGGCCCATGAGCAGTTCTTC
CDR3aa: CASSQGTGTAHEQFF
d_gene: TRBD1
v_gene: TRBV4-1
j_gene: TRBJ2-1
abundance: .

CDR3nt: TGTGCCAGCAGTTACCGAGGGGGGGTCACTGAAGCTTTCTTT
CDR3aa: CASSYRGGVTEAFF
d_gene: .
v_gene: TRBV6-5
j_gene: TRBJ1-1
abundance: .

CDR3nt: TGTGCCAGCAGCTTAGACCTTACAGGGAACAAAGAGACCCAGTACTTC
CDR3aa: CASSLDLTGNKETQYF
d_gene: .
v_gene: TRBV7-6
j_gene: TRBJ2-5
abundance: .

CDR3nt: TGCGCCAGCAGCCATCCACGGGAGTACCGCCTTGGCAATGAGCAGTTCTTC
CDR3aa: CASSHPREYRLGNEQFF
d_gene: .
v_gene: TRBV4-1
j_gene: TRBJ2-1
abundance: .

CDR3nt: TGCAGTGCTAGTACCGGGTTCTATGGCTACACCTTC
CDR3aa: CSASTGFYGYTF
d_gene: .
v_gene: TRBV20-1
j_gene: TRBJ1-2
abundance: medium-sized

CDR3nt: TGTGCCAGCAGTTACCGTTATGGGGCAAATGAGCAGTCCTTC
CDR3aa: CASSYRYGANEQSF
d_gene: .
v_gene: TRBV6-5
j_gene: TRBJ2-1
abundance: .

CDR3nt: TGTGCCAGCAGCTACGACGGGCAGGGGTCGTACGAGCAGTACTTC
CDR3aa: CASSYDGQGSYEQYF
d_gene: .
v_gene: TRBV7-9
j_gene: TRBJ2-7
abundance: .

CDR3nt: TGTGCCAGCAGTTCTGTCATTGGTGCAACTAATGAAAAACTGTTTTTT
CDR3aa: CASSSVIGATNEKLFF
d_gene: .
v_gene: TRBV6-6
j_gene: TRBJ1-4
abundance: few

CDR3nt: TGTGCCAGCAGTTTCGGCGGGACCTCCTACGAGCAGTACTTC
CDR3aa: CASSFGGTSYEQYF
d_gene: .
v_gene: TRBV27
j_gene: TRBJ2-7
abundance: .

CDR3nt: TGCGCCAGCAGCCAAGGAACGGGGCCCCCGGGTTCCTACGAGCAGTACTTC
CDR3aa: CASSQGTGPPGSYEQYF
d_gene: .
v_gene: TRBV4-1
j_gene: TRBJ2-7
abundance: .

CDR3nt: TGTGCCATCAGTGATGTAGGACAGGGGTTTGTAGCTTTCTTT
CDR3aa: CAISDVGQGFVAFF
d_gene: TRBD1
v_gene: TRBV10-3
j_gene: TRBJ1-1
abundance: .

CDR3nt: TGTGCCAGCAGTTATTCTATTCAGGGTCAGCCGAGACAAGAGACCCAGTACTTC
CDR3aa: CASSYSIQGQPRQETQYF
d_gene: .
v_gene: TRBV6-5
j_gene: TRBJ2-5
abundance: few

CDR3nt: TGCGCCAGCAGCCAAGACTCTGGAAACACCATATATTTT
CDR3aa: CASSQDSGNTIYF
d_gene: .
v_gene: TRBV4-1
j_gene: TRBJ1-3
abundance: few

CDR3nt: TGTGCCAGCAGCTACCTCCTCCGGGACATACCCAATGAGCAGTTCTTC
CDR3aa: CASSYLLRDIPNEQFF
d_gene: .
v_gene: TRBV5-6
j_gene: TRBJ2-1
abundance: few

CDR3nt: TGCGCCAGCAGCCAAGTGGGGGGGATGGGCAATGAGCAGTTCTTC
CDR3aa: CASSQVGGMGNEQFF
d_gene: TRBD2
v_gene: TRBV4-1
j_gene: TRBJ2-1
abundance: few